These T cell receptor beta chains were read from a single sample in a study of T cells in Graves' hyperthyroidism and ophthalmopathy. TCRdb recomputed calls from the multiplex PCR reads with MiXCR, one row per CDR3 protein. This sample has 250,000 or so distinct CDR3 sequences, with roughly 17% found just once. The sequencing input was blood. The receptors were gathered from a woman between 18 and 30 years old with Graves' ophthalmopathy. CDR3s include the opening cysteine and the closing phenylalanine or tryptophan. Fields, in order: clone size, D gene, V gene, J gene, CDR3 DNA, CDR3 protein. The D gene is left open where the match is weak. Clone size is shown for a subset of rows, as once, few, many or a class of expanded clone.

clone_size: many; d_call: .; v_call: TRBV6-1; j_call: TRBJ1-2; cdr3_nt: TGTGCCAGCAGTGAAACCTGGGGGGGCCATGGCTACACCTTC; cdr3_aa: CASSETWGGHGYTF
clone_size: many; d_call: TRBD1; v_call: TRBV20-1; j_call: TRBJ1-2; cdr3_nt: TGCAGTGCTGGGGGACAGGGAAATGGCTACACCTTC; cdr3_aa: CSAGGQGNGYTF
clone_size: .; d_call: TRBD2; v_call: TRBV4-1; j_call: TRBJ2-7; cdr3_nt: TGCGCCAGCAGCCACACTAGCGGATCACCCTACGAGCAGTACTTC; cdr3_aa: CASSHTSGSPYEQYF
clone_size: many; d_call: .; v_call: TRBV5-1; j_call: TRBJ1-2; cdr3_nt: TGCGCCAGCAGCTTGGGACGGACCGAAAACTATGGCTACACCTTC; cdr3_aa: CASSLGRTENYGYTF
clone_size: many; d_call: .; v_call: TRBV5-1; j_call: TRBJ1-4; cdr3_nt: TGCGCCAGCAGCCCGGGACCGCCATCTAGGGAAAAACTGTTTTTT; cdr3_aa: CASSPGPPSREKLFF
clone_size: many; d_call: .; v_call: TRBV24-1; j_call: TRBJ2-7; cdr3_nt: TGTGCCACCAGTGATTCCCGACAGGCTTACTACGAGCAGTACTTC; cdr3_aa: CATSDSRQAYYEQYF
clone_size: .; d_call: TRBD1; v_call: TRBV18; j_call: TRBJ2-1; cdr3_nt: TGTGCCAGCTCACTGAACAGGGGCCTGTACAATGAGCAGTTCTTC; cdr3_aa: CASSLNRGLYNEQFF
clone_size: few; d_call: .; v_call: TRBV20-1; j_call: TRBJ1-5; cdr3_nt: TGCAGTGCTAGAGATGGGGGCAATCAGCCCCAGCATTTT; cdr3_aa: CSARDGGNQPQHF
clone_size: many; d_call: .; v_call: TRBV5-5; j_call: TRBJ1-1; cdr3_nt: TGTGCCAGCAGCCCTAGGTCAGGCCGGTTAGGCACTGAAGCTTTCTTT; cdr3_aa: CASSPRSGRLGTEAFF
clone_size: .; d_call: .; v_call: TRBV9; j_call: TRBJ2-5; cdr3_nt: TGTGCCAGCAGCTACCTGGGGGGGCCCCAAGAGACCCAGTACTTC; cdr3_aa: CASSYLGGPQETQYF
clone_size: .; d_call: TRBD2; v_call: TRBV29-1; j_call: TRBJ2-1; cdr3_nt: TGCAGCGTCTGTTTGATCGGGACTAGCGGATTATATGAGCAGTTCTTC; cdr3_aa: CSVCLIGTSGLYEQFF
clone_size: many; d_call: TRBD2; v_call: TRBV2; j_call: TRBJ2-5; cdr3_nt: TGTGCCAGCAGTGAAGAGGCCTACCTAGCGGGAGCAGAGACCCAGTACTTC; cdr3_aa: CASSEEAYLAGAETQYF
clone_size: many; d_call: .; v_call: TRBV4-3; j_call: TRBJ2-4; cdr3_nt: TGCGCCAGCAGCCAAGAAATAGCCAAAAACATTCAGTACTTC; cdr3_aa: CASSQEIAKNIQYF
clone_size: many; d_call: .; v_call: TRBV3-1; j_call: TRBJ1-3; cdr3_nt: TGTGCCAGCAGTCGTAACCCGGGAAACACCATATATTTT; cdr3_aa: CASSRNPGNTIYF
clone_size: .; d_call: TRBD2; v_call: TRBV4-1; j_call: TRBJ2-5; cdr3_nt: TGCGCCAGCAGCCAGTCCGGGACTAGTGAGACCCAGTACTTC; cdr3_aa: CASSQSGTSETQYF
clone_size: .; d_call: .; v_call: TRBV27; j_call: TRBJ2-2; cdr3_nt: TGTGCCAGCAGTTTAGCGGGGATCGGGGAGCTGTTTTTT; cdr3_aa: CASSLAGIGELFF
clone_size: many; d_call: TRBD2; v_call: TRBV4-2; j_call: TRBJ2-7; cdr3_nt: TGTGCCAGCAGCCCCATGGGTAGCGGGAACTACGAGCAGTACTTC; cdr3_aa: CASSPMGSGNYEQYF
clone_size: .; d_call: TRBD2; v_call: TRBV7-2; j_call: TRBJ2-1; cdr3_nt: TGTGCCAGCGCCTCAGCGGGATCAGTCTGGGTTACGCAGTTCTTC; cdr3_aa: CASASAGSVWVTQFF